The next 31 T cell receptor beta chains were all read from a single sample in a study of regulatory T cells in long-lasting Graves disease. This sample's time point: newly diagnosed GD, antithyroid drugs for less than 3 months. From RNA extracted from PBMCs, the TCR library was made. Arm-PCR with iRepertoire HTBI primers amplified the CDR3 regions for these TCR beta libraries. TCRdb re-analysed the multiplex PCR reads in MiXCR, keeping a single row per CDR3 protein. The data contain about 400,000 distinct CDR3 sequences, roughly 16% of them singletons. Sequences were derived from peripheral blood mononuclear cells (PBMCs), sampled at new diagnosis, from a patient treated with antithyroid drugs. These TCRs come from a female donor with Graves disease.

As regards this clonotype: With a much larger clone just one base away, this may be a read error. This chain connects TRBV7-2 to TRBJ2-3, with 10 bases aligning to TRBD2. Germline V gene lookup returns CDR1 SGHTA and CDR2 FQGNSA. V dropped 7 bases and J dropped 2; count of bases not matched to a gene: 9. This CDR3 has 16 residues. CDR3 sequence (DNA): TGTGCCAGCAACTGGGGGACTAGCGTATACACAGATACGCAGTATTTT. Amino acids: CASNWGTSVYTDTQYF.

The V call is TRBV30, the J call TRBJ2-5; the match to TRBD2 covers 7 bases. The trim removed 0 bases at V and 14 bases at J, leaving 9 bases unmatched. Germline CDR1 GTSNPN, CDR2 SVGIG (reference sequence). The CDR3 has 12 amino acids. The CDR3 DNA reads as TGTGCCTGGAGTGTTCGCGGGAGTATAGTATACTTC. Translated: CAWSVRGSIVYF.

The J gene is TRBJ2-4, the V gene TRBV27; 10 nucleotides match TRBD2. Trimming at V came to 3 bases and at J to 14 bases, leaving 7 bases not matched to a gene. Germline CDR1 and CDR2: MNHEY and SMNVEV (reference sequence). CDR3 length: 13 residues. The CDR3 bases are TGTGCCAGCAGTTTCAACCACGGACTAGCGGAGTACTTC. It specifies CASSFNHGLAEYF.

This clonotype was observed many times. This chain's CDR3 is CASSSPGLAATDTQYF. CDR3 coding DNA: TGCGCCAGCAGCTCGCCGGGACTAGCTGCCACAGATACGCAGTATTTT. The J gene is TRBJ2-3, the V gene TRBV5-1; 9 bases are shared with TRBD2. The CDR3 has 16 amino acids. Germline CDR1 and CDR2: SGHRS and YFSETQ. V trimming: 3 bases; J trimming: 2 bases; junction bases outside the gene matches: 7.

This clonotype was observed at least ten times. V usage is TRBV5-8 and J usage is TRBJ2-1; unclear D gene. V gave up 5 bases and J gave up 9 bases, with 21 bases separating them. CDR1 and CDR2 from the germline V gene are SGHTS and YDEGEE. The CDR3 covers 15 residues. CDR3 DNA: TGTGCCAGCAGTCAAGTGCGATATACAAATGTTGAGCAGTTCTTC. As protein: CASSQVRYTNVEQFF.

There are many counts of this clonotype. V is TRBV4-1 and J is TRBJ1-1, with D maybe TRBD1 (5 bases). Trimming shortened V by 1 base and J by 0 bases, and 9 bases separated the two germline ends. This CDR3 region has 15 residues. Looked up from germline, CDR1 is MGHRA and CDR2 is YSYEKL. The CDR3 sequence: CASSQVTALNTEAFF. As DNA, the CDR3 is TGCGCCAGCAGCCAAGTGACAGCCTTGAACACTGAAGCTTTCTTT.

This clonotype was seen many times. The rearrangement links TRBV11-2 to TRBJ2-1, with D maybe TRBD1 (6 bases). Germline CDR1 and CDR2: SGHAT and FQNNGV. V was pared by 6 bases and J by 9 bases, with 24 bases between. The CDR3 loop spans 16 amino acids. The CDR3 nucleotides are TGTGCCAGCAGTCCAGTTAGGGGGAGAGCTAGTGGTGAGCAGTTCTTC. Translated: CASSPVRGRASGEQFF.

With respect to this clonotype: A much larger clone differs by one base, so this may be a read error. The chain uses TRBV27 and TRBJ1-5; D ambiguous. CDR1 is MNHEY, CDR2 SMNVEV, per germline (reference sequence). The CDR3 length is 14 residues. This CDR3 reads CVSRRPGSNQPQHF. The CDR3 coding sequence is TGTGTCAGCAGGAGACCCGGGAGCAATCAGCCCCAGCATTTT.

This clonotype was observed many times. The rearrangement uses TRBV9 and TRBJ2-1; a possible D gene is TRBD1 (5 bases). The V gene lost 1 base and the J gene lost 7 bases, with 15 bases spanning the gap. This CDR3 is 15 amino acids long. Germline V lookup: CDR1 SGDLS, CDR2 YYNGEE. The CDR3 bases are TGTGCCAGCAGCGTATCTGGGGCCCCCGATAATGAGCAGTTCTTC. It translates to CASSVSGAPDNEQFF.

This clonotype was detected many times. The V call is TRBV7-9, the J call TRBJ1-1; D gene unclear. Germline-derived CDR1 and CDR2 are SEHNR and FQNEAQ (reference sequence). The CDR3 length is 12 residues. The V end lost 2 bases, the J end lost 7 bases, and 8 bases lay between the germline ends. The CDR3 sequence: CASSLSSIEAFF. In DNA form, the CDR3 reads TGTGCCAGCAGCTTATCAAGCATTGAAGCTTTCTTT.

This clonotype was detected only a few times. The CDR3 spells CASSYGQAGDEQYF. The DNA of the CDR3 is TGTGCCAGCAGCTACGGACAGGCGGGGGACGAGCAGTACTTC. The rearrangement links TRBV7-9 to TRBJ2-7; D possibly uses TRBD1 or TRBD2 (7 bases each). V was pared by 4 bases and J by 5 bases, with 15 bases between. CDR3 length: 14 residues. Germline V CDR1 and CDR2: SEHNR, FQNEAQ (reference sequence).

This clonotype occurred many times. The chain carries TRBV2 and TRBJ1-6; D possibly corresponds to TRBD1 (5 bases). The V end lost 7 bases, the J end lost 4 bases, and 14 bases lay between the germline ends. Germline CDR1 SNHLY, CDR2 FYNNEI. The CDR3 loop spans 15 amino acids. The CDR3 coding sequence is TGTGCCAGCAACGGGGGAACCTTTTATAATTCACCCCTCCACTTT. This encodes CASNGGTFYNSPLHF.

J is TRBJ1-5 and V is TRBV19; the match to TRBD1 covers 9 bases. V shed 7 bases and J 5 bases; nucleotides not matched to a gene: 9. The CDR3 spans 15 residues. CDR1 LNHDA and CDR2 SQIVND come from the germline V gene (reference sequence). In DNA, the CDR3 is TGTGCCAGTAACCTCGGGACAGGGATCCATCAGCCCCAGCATTTT. It translates to CASNLGTGIHQPQHF.

In the case of this clonotype: This may come from a read error, since a much larger clone is one base off. The V and J genes are TRBV20-1 and TRBJ1-2; 8 positions match TRBD1. The length of the CDR3 is 12 residues. In germline, CDR1 is DFQATT, CDR2 SNEGSKA (reference sequence). CDR3: CSASDRGDGCTF. Here the CDR3 DNA reads TGCAGTGCAAGCGACAGGGGCGATGGCTGCACCTTC.

This clonotype was counted at least ten times. The gene calls are TRBV5-6 and TRBJ1-1, with D unresolved. The CDR3 sequence is 11 residues long. CDR1 is SGHDT, CDR2 YYEEEE, per germline. Trimming stripped 4 bases from V and 8 bases from J, with 9 bases between. The CDR3 here is CASSRRREAFF. CDR3 coding DNA: TGTGCCAGCAGCCGACGTAGGGAAGCTTTCTTT.

This clonotype appeared many times. J is TRBJ2-3 and V is TRBV7-9; TRBD1 is a possible D gene (5 bases). This CDR3 comprises 17 residues. The V end lost 5 bases, the J end lost 4 bases, and 22 bases lay between the germline ends. CDR1 and CDR2 (germline): SEHNR, FQNEAQ (reference sequence). The DNA for the CDR3 is TGTGCCAGCAGCCTGGTGGTAGTCCAGGGCGGAGCAGATACGCAGTATTTT. This codes for CASSLVVVQGGADTQYF.

This clonotype came up many times. V is TRBV13 and J is TRBJ1-3, with D unclear. Trimming removed 3 bases from V and 8 bases from J, with 14 bases in between. Germline V lookup: CDR1 PRHDT, CDR2 FYEKMQ (reference sequence). CDR3 length: 14 residues. In DNA, the CDR3 is TGTGCCAGCAGCTTTGGGCTCGAGCGGGACACCATATATTTT. It is translated as CASSFGLERDTIYF.

This clonotype was found many times. The rearrangement uses TRBV6-5 and TRBJ1-1; D remains unclear. V was clipped by 3 bases and J by 2 bases, with 10 bases between them. The CDR3 runs 14 residues. Germline V gene data show CDR1 as MNHEY and CDR2 as SVGAGI. The CDR3 loop is CASSYDDVNTEAFF. Here the CDR3 DNA reads TGTGCCAGCAGTTATGATGATGTAAACACTGAAGCTTTCTTT.

Worth noting for this clonotype: Possible read error: a much larger clone is one base away. The chain uses TRBV29-1 and TRBJ2-1; D is tentatively TRBD1 or TRBD2 (6 bases each). Germline-derived CDR1 and CDR2 are SQVTM and ANQGSEA. The CDR3 has 11 residues. The CDR3 here is CSVNTGTERFF. The CDR3 DNA reads as TGCAGCGTCAACACAGGGACTGAGCGGTTCTTC.

V is TRBV3-1 and J is TRBJ1-1; weak D call: TRBD1 (6 bases). V was shortened by 6 bases and J by 6 bases, with 17 bases between the two germline ends. The CDR3 is made up of 14 amino acids. Germline V gene lookup returns CDR1 LGHDT and CDR2 YNNKEL (reference sequence). The CDR3 DNA reads as TGTGCCAGCAGACGGTCACGGGGGGCTCCTGAAGCTTTCTTT. It yields the protein CASRRSRGAPEAFF.

The sample holds many counts of this clonotype. The chain links TRBV9 to TRBJ1-1; no definite D call. Germline CDR1 SGDLS, CDR2 YYNGEE. The CDR3 spans 12 residues. Trimming shortened V by 5 bases and J by 0 bases, and 5 bases separated the two germline ends. CDR3 sequence: CASSALNTEAFF. CDR3 nucleotides: TGTGCCAGCAGTGCCCTGAACACTGAAGCTTTCTTT.

Remarks on this clonotype: A read error is possible here, since a much larger clone lies one base away. The rearrangement uses TRBV7-2 and TRBJ2-3; 7 bases are a match to TRBD2. The ends lost 3 bases at V and 5 bases at J; junction bases unmatched: 8. The CDR3 length is 15 residues. CDR1 SGHTA and CDR2 FQGNSA come from the germline V gene. The CDR3 reads CASSLTSRVGDTQYF. DNA for the CDR3: TGTGCCAGCAGCTTGACTAGCAGGGTGGGAGATACGCAGTATTTT.

There are many counts of this clonotype. The rearrangement uses TRBV27 and TRBJ2-7, with a tentative D call TRBD1 (5 bases). The CDR3 consists of 15 residues. CDR1 and CDR2 from the germline V gene are MNHEY and SMNVEV (reference sequence). Trimming removed 0 bases at V and 0 bases at J, with 9 bases between. As DNA, the CDR3 is TGTGCCAGCAGTTTATCGACAGTAAGCTCCTACGAGCAGTACTTC. Its translation: CASSLSTVSSYEQYF.

At least ten counts were recorded for this clonotype. V and J are TRBV24-1 and TRBJ2-3; the match to TRBD2 covers 11 bases. After removal of 1 base from V and 1 base from J, the junction contained 3 bases not matched to a gene. The CDR3 sequence is 17 residues long. Germline-derived CDR1 and CDR2 are KGHDR and SFDVKD. Written as DNA, the CDR3 is TGTGCCACCAGTGATTTATCACTAGCGGGGGGCACAGATACGCAGTATTTT. Translation gives CATSDLSLAGGTDTQYF.

In DNA form, the CDR3 reads TGCGCCAGCAGCCTAAGTTGGGAGCGGGGGTTAGACGAGCAGTACTTC. It specifies CASSLSWERGLDEQYF. The genes are TRBV4-1 and TRBJ2-7, with TRBD2 identical over 8 bases. The germline gives CDR1 MGHRA, CDR2 YSYEKL. The CDR3 sequence is 16 residues long. V gave up 4 bases and J gave up 5 bases; unmatched junction bases: 13.

This clonotype has ten or more counts. V gene TRBV29-1 combines with J gene TRBJ2-7; 8 bases fit TRBD1. The germline V gene has CDR1 SQVTM and CDR2 ANQGSEA. CDR3 length: 14 residues. The V segment lost 2 bases and the J segment 4 bases; nucleotides outside the gene matches: 7. CDR3: CSVETDRDGYEQYF. CDR3 nucleotide sequence: TGCAGCGTTGAAACGGACAGGGATGGGTACGAGCAGTACTTC.

This clonotype has more than one count but fewer than ten. The gene calls are TRBV20-1 and TRBJ2-1, with TRBD1 matching over 8 bases. The CDR3 contains 14 residues. Trimming at V came to 0 bases and at J to 6 bases, leaving 4 bases not matched to a gene. CDR1 and CDR2 from the germline V gene are DFQATT and SNEGSKA (reference sequence). The CDR3 DNA reads TGCAGTGCTAGAGAGCCCAGGGGGCGCAATGAGCAGTTCTTC. This translates into CSAREPRGRNEQFF.

This clonotype was counted at least ten times. The chain links TRBV2 to TRBJ2-1; TRBD2 matches 10 bases. Germline V lookup: CDR1 SNHLY, CDR2 FYNNEI. The CDR3 covers 14 residues. J was trimmed by 8 bases and V by 7 bases; bases with no gene match: 8. CDR3 in DNA: TGTGCCAGCAAAAAGCGGGGGGGCCAATATGAGCAGTTCTTC. It encodes CASKKRGGQYEQFF.

CDR3 sequence: CSASDYGTSYEQYF. CDR3 nucleotides: TGCAGTGCTAGCGACTATGGGACTAGCTACGAGCAGTACTTC. The chain joins TRBV20-1 to TRBJ2-7; the match to TRBD2 covers 8 bases. Trimming at V came to 3 bases and at J to 3 bases, leaving 7 bases not matched to a gene. CDR1 is DFQATT and CDR2 is SNEGSKA in the germline V gene (reference sequence). This CDR3 is 14 amino acids long.

Points on this clonotype: A much larger clonotype is one base distant, so this may be a read error. The chain uses TRBV11-2 and TRBJ2-1; perhaps TRBD2 as D (6 bases). This CDR3 is built from 19 residues. Trimming took 2 bases from V and 7 from J, leaving 27 bases between them. The germline V gene encodes CDR1 SGHAT and CDR2 FQNNGV. The DNA of the CDR3 is TGTGCCAGCAGCTTAAAATCGTCGGCTAGCGAGAGGCCAGTAAATGAGCAGTTCTTC. Protein: CASSLKSSASERPVNEQFF.

The chain joins TRBV20-1 to TRBJ2-7, with 8 bases identical to TRBD1. Per germline, CDR1 DFQATT and CDR2 SNEGSKA (reference sequence). The CDR3 has 16 residues. V lost 0 bases to trimming and J lost 0 bases; unmatched junction nucleotides: 7. Written as DNA, the CDR3 is TGCAGTGCTAGAGATCCCGGGACAGGTAGCTCCTACGAGCAGTACTTC. This encodes CSARDPGTGSSYEQYF.